This T cell receptor beta chain derives from a study of cytomegalovirus exposure and HLA in healthy donors. In the study overall: Researchers previously reported finding fewer than 140 million unique TCR beta sequences from roughly 180 million T cells.

V was trimmed by 2 bases and J by 5 bases, leaving 9 bases between them. Germline CDR1 reads SGHRS; CDR2 reads YFSETQ. CDR3 size: 13 residues. PCR primers comprised 60 Vbeta and 13 Jbeta primers. Sequenced by immunoSEQ multiplex PCR; TCRdb stores in-frame clones only, minus some. The sample includes some 180,000 clones, 77% of them seen just once. Study-wide points: In a later analysis, a missense DCLRE1C variant was linked to TCR beta V- and J-gene trimming. It was likely that a cluster of highly shared sequence variants was a sequencing artifact.

Note on this clone: Antigen specificity is unknown. The identical CDR3 is also encoded by other nucleotide sequences in the sample.

Specimen: PBMCs. The clonotype was recovered from an older woman in good health and CMV-seropositive. The chain carries TRBV5-1 and TRBJ2-3, with D tentatively TRBD1 (6 bases). This CDR3 reads CASSFPGEDTQYF. In DNA, the CDR3 is TGCGCCAGCAGCTTCCCAGGGGAAGATACGCAGTATTTT.